This T cell receptor beta chain emerged from a study of T-cell memory formation after mild COVID-19. The study's findings and limits: Several responding clones turned up in pre-infection memory, indicating that cross-reactive memory may have taken part.

Amplification by 5'RACE using constant-segment primers produced TCR alpha and TCR beta cDNA libraries that carried sample barcodes and UMIs. TCRdb itself ran the 5' RACE reads through MiXCR, one entry per CDR3 protein. The table shows 180,000 or so distinct CDR3 sequences, with 16% occurring only once. As regards this clonotype: No antigen is known for it.

Germline trimming cut 0 bases from V and 3 bases from J; bases unmatched to any gene: 4. Germline-derived CDR1 and CDR2 are DFQATT and SNEGSKA (reference sequence). The CDR3 covers 15 residues. This TCR derives from an adult woman who had mild COVID-19 (a few samples of this study predate the infection). Cell type and time point are not known. Sequencing was performed on PBMCs or a T cell subset sorted from them (not recorded which). The chain recombines TRBV20-1 with TRBJ2-2; 7 nucleotides line up with TRBD2. Here the CDR3 DNA reads TGCAGTGCTAGAGAAGCGGGACGGGACACCGGGGAGCTGTTTTTT. Its translation is CSAREAGRDTGELFF.